The source of this T cell receptor beta chain is a study of Graves' ophthalmopathy and Graves' hyperthyroidism. The TCR beta CDR3 regions underwent amplification from RNA transcripts. RT-PCR with HTBI primers came first, then second-round multiplex PCR. TCRdb processed the multiplex PCR reads anew with MiXCR; each CDR3 protein has one entry. The sample carries just over 400,000 distinct CDR3 sequences, roughly 21% recorded once. This CDR3 has 12 residues. V lost 10 bases to trimming and J lost 2 bases, with 11 bases between them. The germline gives CDR1 WNHNN, CDR2 SYGVQD (reference sequence). The specimen was peripheral blood. This rearrangement joins TRBV10-1 to TRBJ1-1, with D hard to call. The sequence derives from a woman between 18 and 29 years old with stable Graves' hyperthyroidism. The CDR3 coding sequence is TGCGCCAACCCCTTTTATAACACTGAAGCTTTCTTT. The encoded protein is CANPFYNTEAFF.